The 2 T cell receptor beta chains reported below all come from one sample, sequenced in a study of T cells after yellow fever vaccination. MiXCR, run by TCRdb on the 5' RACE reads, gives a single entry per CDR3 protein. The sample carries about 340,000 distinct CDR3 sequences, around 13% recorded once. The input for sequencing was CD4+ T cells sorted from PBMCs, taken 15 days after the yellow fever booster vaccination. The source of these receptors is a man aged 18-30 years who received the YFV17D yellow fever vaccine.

The CDR3 DNA reads TGTGCCAGCAGCCAAGTCCCGGAGGGGGCTTTCTTT. Translating gives CASSQVPEGAFF. This chain links TRBV3-1 with TRBJ1-1; maybe TRBD1 (5 bases). The V end was cut by 1 base, the J end by 11 bases, with 11 bases between. CDR1 LGHDT and CDR2 YNNKEL come from the germline V gene (reference sequence). The CDR3 runs to 12 residues.

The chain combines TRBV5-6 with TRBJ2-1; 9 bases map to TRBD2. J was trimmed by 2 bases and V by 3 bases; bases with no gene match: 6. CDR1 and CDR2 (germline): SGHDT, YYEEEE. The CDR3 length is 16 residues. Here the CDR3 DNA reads TGTGCCAGCAGCTCTACCCCTAGCGGGGCCTACAATGAGCAGTTCTTC. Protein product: CASSSTPSGAYNEQFF.